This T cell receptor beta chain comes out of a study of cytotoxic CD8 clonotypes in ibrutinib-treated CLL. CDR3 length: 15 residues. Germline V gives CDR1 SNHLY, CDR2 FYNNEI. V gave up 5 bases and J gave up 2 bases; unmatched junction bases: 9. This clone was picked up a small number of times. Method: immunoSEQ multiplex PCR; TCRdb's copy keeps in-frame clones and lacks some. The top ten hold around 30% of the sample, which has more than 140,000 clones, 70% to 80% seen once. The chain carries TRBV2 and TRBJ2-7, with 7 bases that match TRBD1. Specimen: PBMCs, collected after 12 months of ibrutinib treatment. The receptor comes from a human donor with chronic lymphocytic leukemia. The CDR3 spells CASSLQGNPTYEQYF. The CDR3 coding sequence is TGTGCCAGCAGTCTACAGGGGAACCCGACCTACGAGCAGTACTTC.